This T cell receptor beta chain appears in the sequencing data of a study of OX40 agonist ivuxolimab in advanced cancers. Study in general: Partial responses were achieved by three patients, of whom one had hepatocellular carcinoma and two had cutaneous melanoma.

Turning to this clone: As yet, its antigen is unknown.

The CDR3 consists of 19 residues. Looked up from germline, CDR1 is SQVTM and CDR2 is ANQGSEA. V lost 1 base, J lost 0 bases, and 19 bases lay in between. Study-wide results and limits: At 0.1-3.0 mg/kg, partial responders had clonal expansion among the lowest observed. Clones of CD4+ and CD8+ blood T cells grew by week 6 at doses of 0.1 to 3.0 mg/kg.

Using immunoSEQ multiplex PCR, the repertoire was profiled, and TCRdb retains in-frame clones only, with some absent. The sample includes more than 40,000 clones, around nine tenths of them seen just once. Source: CD4+ or CD8+ T cells sorted from blood, taken in a trial of the OX40 agonist ivuxolimab. The TCR originated in an adult with an advanced solid tumor such as melanoma, head and neck, liver or kidney cancer. This chain connects TRBV29-1 to TRBJ2-6, with D maybe TRBD2 (6 bases). The CDR3 DNA reads TGCAGCGTTGAAGGGCGGAGGGGTAGCAGCCCCTCTGGGGCCAACGTCCTGACTTTC. Translation: CSVEGRRGSSPSGANVLTF.